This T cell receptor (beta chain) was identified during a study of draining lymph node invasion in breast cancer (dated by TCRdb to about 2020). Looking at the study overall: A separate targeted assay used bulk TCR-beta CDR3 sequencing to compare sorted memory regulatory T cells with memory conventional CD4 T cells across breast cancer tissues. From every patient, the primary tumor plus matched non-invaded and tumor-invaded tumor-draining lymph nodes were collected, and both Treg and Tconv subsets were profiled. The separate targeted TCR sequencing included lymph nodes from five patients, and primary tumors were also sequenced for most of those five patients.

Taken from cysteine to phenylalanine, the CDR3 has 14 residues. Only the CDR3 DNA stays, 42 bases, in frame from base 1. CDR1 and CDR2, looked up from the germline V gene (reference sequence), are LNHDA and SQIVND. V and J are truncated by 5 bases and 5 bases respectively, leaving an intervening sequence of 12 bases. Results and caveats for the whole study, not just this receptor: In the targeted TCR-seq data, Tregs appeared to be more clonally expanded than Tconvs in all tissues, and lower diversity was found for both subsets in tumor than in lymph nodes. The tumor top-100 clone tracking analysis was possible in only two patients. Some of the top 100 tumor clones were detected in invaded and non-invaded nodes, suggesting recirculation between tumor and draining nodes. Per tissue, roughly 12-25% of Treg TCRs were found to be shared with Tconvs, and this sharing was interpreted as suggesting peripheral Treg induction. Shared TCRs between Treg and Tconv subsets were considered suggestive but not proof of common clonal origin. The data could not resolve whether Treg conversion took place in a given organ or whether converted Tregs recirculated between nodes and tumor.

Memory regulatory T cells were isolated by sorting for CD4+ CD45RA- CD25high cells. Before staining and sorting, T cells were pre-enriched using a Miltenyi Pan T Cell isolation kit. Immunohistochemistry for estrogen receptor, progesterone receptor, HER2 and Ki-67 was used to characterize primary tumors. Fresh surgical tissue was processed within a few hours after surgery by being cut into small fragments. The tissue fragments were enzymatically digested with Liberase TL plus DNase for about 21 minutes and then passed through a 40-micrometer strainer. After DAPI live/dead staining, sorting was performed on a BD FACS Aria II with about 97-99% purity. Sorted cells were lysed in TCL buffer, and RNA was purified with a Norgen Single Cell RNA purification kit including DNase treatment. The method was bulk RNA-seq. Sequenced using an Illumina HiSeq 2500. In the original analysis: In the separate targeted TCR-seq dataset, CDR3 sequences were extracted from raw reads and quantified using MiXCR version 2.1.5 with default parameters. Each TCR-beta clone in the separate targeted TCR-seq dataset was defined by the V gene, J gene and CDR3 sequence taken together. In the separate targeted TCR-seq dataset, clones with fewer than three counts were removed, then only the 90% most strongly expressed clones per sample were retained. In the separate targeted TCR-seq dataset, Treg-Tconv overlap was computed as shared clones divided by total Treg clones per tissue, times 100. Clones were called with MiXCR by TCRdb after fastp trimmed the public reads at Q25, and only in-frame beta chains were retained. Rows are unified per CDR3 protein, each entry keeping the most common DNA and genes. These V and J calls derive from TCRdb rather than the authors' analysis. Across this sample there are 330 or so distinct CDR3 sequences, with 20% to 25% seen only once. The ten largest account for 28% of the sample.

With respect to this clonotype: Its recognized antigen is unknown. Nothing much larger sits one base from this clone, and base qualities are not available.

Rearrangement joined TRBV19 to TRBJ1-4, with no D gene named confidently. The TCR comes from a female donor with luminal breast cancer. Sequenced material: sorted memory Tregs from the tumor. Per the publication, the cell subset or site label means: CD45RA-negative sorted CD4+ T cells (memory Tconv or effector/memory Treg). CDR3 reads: CASSYSGSNEKLFF. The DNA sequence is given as TGTGCCAGTAGTTACAGTGGTTCAAATGAAAAACTGTTTTTT.